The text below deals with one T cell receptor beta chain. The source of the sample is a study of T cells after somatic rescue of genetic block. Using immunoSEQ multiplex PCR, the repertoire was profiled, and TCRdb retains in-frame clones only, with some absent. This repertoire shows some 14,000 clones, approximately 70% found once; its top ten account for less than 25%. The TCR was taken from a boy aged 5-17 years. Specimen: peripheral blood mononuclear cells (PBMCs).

CDR3 in DNA: TGCAGCGTTGAAGATTCGATGAAAAAACAGCATTTT. Protein: CSVEDSMKKQHF. This chain links TRBV29-1 with TRBJ1-5; D ambiguous. The V gene's germline CDR1 is SQVTM and CDR2 ANQGSEA. This CDR3 is built from 12 residues. Deletions cut 0 bases from V and 13 bases from J, with 13 bases between.